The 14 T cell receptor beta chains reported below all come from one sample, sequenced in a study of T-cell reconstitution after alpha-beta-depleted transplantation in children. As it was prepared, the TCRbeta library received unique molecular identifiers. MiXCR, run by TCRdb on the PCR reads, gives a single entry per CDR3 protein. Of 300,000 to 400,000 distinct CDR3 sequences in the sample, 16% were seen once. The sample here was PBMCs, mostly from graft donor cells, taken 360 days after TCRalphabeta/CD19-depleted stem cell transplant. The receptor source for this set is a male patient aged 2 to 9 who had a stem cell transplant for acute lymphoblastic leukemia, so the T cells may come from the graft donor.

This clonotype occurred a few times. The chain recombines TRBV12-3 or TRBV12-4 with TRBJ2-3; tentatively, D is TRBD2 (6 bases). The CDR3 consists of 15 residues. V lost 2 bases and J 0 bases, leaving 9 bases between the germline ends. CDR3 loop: CASSLTGASTDTQYF. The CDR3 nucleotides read TGTGCCAGCAGTTTAACGGGAGCTAGCACAGATACGCAGTATTTT.

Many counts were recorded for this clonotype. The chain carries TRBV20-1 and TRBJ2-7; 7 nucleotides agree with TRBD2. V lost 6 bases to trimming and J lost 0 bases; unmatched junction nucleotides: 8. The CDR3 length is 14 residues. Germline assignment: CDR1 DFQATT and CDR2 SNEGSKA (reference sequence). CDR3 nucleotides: TGCAGTGCCACCACTAGCGCGCGCTCCTACGAGCAGTACTTC. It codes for CSATTSARSYEQYF.

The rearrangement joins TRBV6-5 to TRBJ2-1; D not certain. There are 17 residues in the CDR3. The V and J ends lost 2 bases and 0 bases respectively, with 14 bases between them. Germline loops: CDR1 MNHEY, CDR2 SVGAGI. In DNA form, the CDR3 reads TGTGCCAGCAGTTACCCCCCAGCGCTGAGCTCCTACAATGAGCAGTTCTTC. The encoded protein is CASSYPPALSSYNEQFF.

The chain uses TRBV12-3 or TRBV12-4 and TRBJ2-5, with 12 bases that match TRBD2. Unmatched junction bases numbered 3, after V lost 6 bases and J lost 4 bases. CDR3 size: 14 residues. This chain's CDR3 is CASSRGLAGETQYF. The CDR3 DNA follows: TGTGCCAGCAGCCGGGGACTAGCGGGAGAGACCCAGTACTTC.

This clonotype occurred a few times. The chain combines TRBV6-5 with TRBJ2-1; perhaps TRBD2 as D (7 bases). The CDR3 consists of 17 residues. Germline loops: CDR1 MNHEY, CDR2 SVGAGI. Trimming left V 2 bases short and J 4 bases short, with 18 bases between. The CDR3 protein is CASSYALGGAPYNEQFF. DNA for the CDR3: TGTGCCAGCAGTTACGCACTAGGGGGGGCCCCTTACAATGAGCAGTTCTTC.

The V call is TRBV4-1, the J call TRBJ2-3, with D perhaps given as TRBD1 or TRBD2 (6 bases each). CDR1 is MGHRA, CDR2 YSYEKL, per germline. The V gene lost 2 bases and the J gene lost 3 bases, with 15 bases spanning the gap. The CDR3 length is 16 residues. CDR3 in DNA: TGCGCCAGCAGCCAACTTTTAGGGGGGCTAACAGATACGCAGTATTTT. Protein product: CASSQLLGGLTDTQYF.

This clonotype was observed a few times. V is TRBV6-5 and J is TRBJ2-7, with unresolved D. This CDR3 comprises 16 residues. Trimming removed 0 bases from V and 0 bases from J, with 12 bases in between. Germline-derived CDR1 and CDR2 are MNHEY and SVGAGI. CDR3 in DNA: TGTGCCAGCAGTTACTCGGGGTCGGGCAGCTCCTACGAGCAGTACTTC. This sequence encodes CASSYSGSGSSYEQYF.

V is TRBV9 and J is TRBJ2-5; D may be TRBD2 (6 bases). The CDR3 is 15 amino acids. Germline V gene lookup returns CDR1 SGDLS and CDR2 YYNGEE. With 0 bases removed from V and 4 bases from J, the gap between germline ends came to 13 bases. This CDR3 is CASSVGGGMGETQYF. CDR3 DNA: TGTGCCAGCAGCGTAGGTGGCGGGATGGGAGAGACCCAGTACTTC. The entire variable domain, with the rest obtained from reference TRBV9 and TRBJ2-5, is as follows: DSGVTQTPKHLITATGQRVTLRCSPRSGDLSVYWYQQSLDQGLQFLIQYYNGEERAKGNILERFSAQQFPDLHSELNLSSLELGDSALYFCASSVGGGMGETQYFGPGTRLLVL.

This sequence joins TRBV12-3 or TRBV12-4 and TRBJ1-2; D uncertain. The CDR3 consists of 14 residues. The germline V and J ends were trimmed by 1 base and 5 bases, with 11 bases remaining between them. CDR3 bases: TGTGCCAGCAGTTTAGAGTCCGTGGGGTATGGCTACACCTTC. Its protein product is CASSLESVGYGYTF.

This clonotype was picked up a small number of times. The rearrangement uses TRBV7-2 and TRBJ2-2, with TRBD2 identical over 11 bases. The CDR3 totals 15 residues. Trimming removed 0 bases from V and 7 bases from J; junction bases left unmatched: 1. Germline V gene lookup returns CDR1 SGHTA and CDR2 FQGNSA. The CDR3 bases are TGTGCCAGCAGCTTAGCGGGACTAGCGGTCGGGGAGCTGTTTTTT. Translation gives CASSLAGLAVGELFF.

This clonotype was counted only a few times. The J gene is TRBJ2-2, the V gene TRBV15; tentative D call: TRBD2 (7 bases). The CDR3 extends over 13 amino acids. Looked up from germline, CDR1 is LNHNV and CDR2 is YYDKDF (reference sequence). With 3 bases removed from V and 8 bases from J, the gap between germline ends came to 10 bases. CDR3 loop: CATSRRGLGELFF. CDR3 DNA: TGTGCCACCAGCAGGCGGGGGCTAGGGGAGCTGTTTTTT.

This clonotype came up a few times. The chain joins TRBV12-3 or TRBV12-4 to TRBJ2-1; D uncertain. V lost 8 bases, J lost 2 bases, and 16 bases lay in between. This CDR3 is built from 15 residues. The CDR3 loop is CASRLGRPAYNEQFF. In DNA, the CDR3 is TGTGCCAGCCGGCTAGGTAGGCCCGCCTACAATGAGCAGTTCTTC.

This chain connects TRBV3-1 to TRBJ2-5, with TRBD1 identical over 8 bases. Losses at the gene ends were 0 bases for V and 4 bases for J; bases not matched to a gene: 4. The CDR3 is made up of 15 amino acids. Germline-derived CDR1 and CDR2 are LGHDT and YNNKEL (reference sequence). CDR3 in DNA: TGTGCCAGCAGCCAAGAAAGTACAGGGGGAGAGACCCAGTACTTC. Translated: CASSQESTGGETQYF.

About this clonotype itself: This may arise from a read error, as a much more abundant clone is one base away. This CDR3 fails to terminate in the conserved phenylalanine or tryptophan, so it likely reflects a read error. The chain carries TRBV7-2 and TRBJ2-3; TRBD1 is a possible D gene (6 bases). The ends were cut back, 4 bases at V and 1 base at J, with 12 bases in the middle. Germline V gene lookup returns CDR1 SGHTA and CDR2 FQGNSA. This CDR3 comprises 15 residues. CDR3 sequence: CASSSTGRGTDTQYY. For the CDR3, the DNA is TGTGCCAGCAGCTCGACAGGCAGAGGCACAGATACGCAGTATTAT.